This T cell receptor beta chain was profiled in a study of OX40 agonist ivuxolimab in advanced cancers. About the study: Every patient in dose escalation had hepatocellular carcinoma, melanoma, renal cell or head and neck cancer.

The V segment lost 5 bases and the J segment 1 base; nucleotides outside the gene matches: 7. The CDR3 loop spans 16 amino acids. CDR1 is SGHTA and CDR2 is FQGTGA in the germline V gene. Profiled with immunoSEQ multiplex PCR; TCRdb holds only in-frame clones, not every one. The sample lists about 96,000 clones; 90% were seen once. The chain recombines TRBV7-3 with TRBJ2-1, with 8 bases aligning to TRBD2. This sequence was found in an adult with an advanced solid tumor such as melanoma, head and neck, liver or kidney cancer. The source material was CD4+ or CD8+ T cells sorted from blood, sampled in a trial of the OX40 agonist ivuxolimab. The CDR3 coding sequence is TGTGCCAGCAGCATCCTTAGCGGGGCTTCCTACAATGAGCAGTTCTTC. Protein sequence: CASSILSGASYNEQFF.